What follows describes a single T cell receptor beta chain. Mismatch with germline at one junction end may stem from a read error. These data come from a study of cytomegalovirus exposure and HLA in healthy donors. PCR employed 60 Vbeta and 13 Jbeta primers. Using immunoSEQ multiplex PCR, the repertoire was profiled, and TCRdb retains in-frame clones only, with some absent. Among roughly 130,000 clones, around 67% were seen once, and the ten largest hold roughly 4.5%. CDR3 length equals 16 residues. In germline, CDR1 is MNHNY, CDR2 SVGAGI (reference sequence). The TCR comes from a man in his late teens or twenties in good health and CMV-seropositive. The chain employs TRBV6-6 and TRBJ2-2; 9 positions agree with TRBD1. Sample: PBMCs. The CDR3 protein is CASSYGQGRNAGELFF. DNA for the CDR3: TGTGCCAGCAGTTACGGACAGGGGAGGAACGCCGGGGAGCTGTTTTTT.